This is a list of T cell receptor beta chains from one sample in a study of early T cells in non-severe SARS-CoV-2 infection. MiXCR, run by TCRdb on the 5' RACE reads, gives a single entry per CDR3 protein. The profile shows tens of thousands of distinct CDR3 sequences, 10% to 15% of them singletons. The sample comprised whole blood. Receptor source: an adult who was a healthcare worker with PCR-confirmed SARS-CoV-2 infection or an uninfected control (not recorded which). Both conserved end residues are part of each CDR3. The D gene is left open where the match is weak. Rows may omit the clone size; those that give it use once, few, many or a size class.

J gene | D gene | clone size | V gene | CDR3 DNA | CDR3 protein
TRBJ2-7 | - | many | TRBV2 | TGTGCCAGCAGTGAAGGGCAGGATCTCCTAGGGTACTTC | CASSEGQDLLGYF
TRBJ1-1 | - | - | TRBV5-1 | TGCGCCAGCAGCTTTAGGACAGTCAACACTGAAGCTTTCTTT | CASSFRTVNTEAFF
TRBJ2-1 | TRBD2 | - | TRBV10-2 | TGCGCCAGCAGTACACGGGGACTAGCGGGGGGCAATGAGCAGTTCTTC | CASSTRGLAGGNEQFF
TRBJ1-5 | - | few | TRBV7-8 | TGTGCCAGCAGCTTAGTCGATCAGCCCCAGCATTTT | CASSLVDQPQHF
TRBJ2-7 | TRBD1 | few | TRBV5-1 | TGCGCCAGCAGCCTAACAGGGGGCCGAGTTGCTTACGAGCAGTACTTC | CASSLTGGRVAYEQYF
TRBJ2-7 | - | - | TRBV29-1 | TGCAGCGCCATGACTACCTACGAGCAGTACTTC | CSAMTTYEQYF
TRBJ1-2 | - | - | TRBV6-1 | TGTGCCAGCTCAGTATACTATGGCTACACCTTC | CASSVYYGYTF
TRBJ2-4 | - | few | TRBV5-5 | TGTGCCAGCAGCTTGTCAACTCCTGAGTTTCAGTACTTC | CASSLSTPEFQYF
TRBJ2-6 | - | - | TRBV6-2/TRBV6-3 | TGTGCCAGCAGTTGGGACCCCTCTGGGGCCAACGTCCTGACTTTC | CASSWDPSGANVLTF
TRBJ2-1 | TRBD1 | few | TRBV5-4 | TGTGCCAGCAGCTTGATAAAGAGGACAGGCCCGGTGGATGAGCAGTTCTTC | CASSLIKRTGPVDEQFF
TRBJ1-4 | - | many | TRBV12-3/TRBV12-4 | TGTGCCAGCAGTTTTCGAGAAAAACTGTTTTTT | CASSFREKLFF
TRBJ1-1 | - | few | TRBV7-2 | TGTGCCAGCAGCTTGAAACGTTTAGAAGGGACTGAAGCTTTCTTT | CASSLKRLEGTEAFF
TRBJ2-1 | TRBD2 | many | TRBV6-1 | TGTGCCAGCAGGGGCAGACTAGCTGAATCTTACAATGAGCAGTTCTTC | CASRGRLAESYNEQFF
TRBJ2-7 | - | few | TRBV5-1 | TGCGCCAGCAGCTACGACACAATAGTCTACGAGCAGTACTTC | CASSYDTIVYEQYF
TRBJ1-1 | TRBD1 | - | TRBV24-1 | TGTGCCACCAGTGACAGGGGGCAGGACATGAACACTGAAGCTTTCTTT | CATSDRGQDMNTEAFF
TRBJ2-5 | - | few | TRBV20-1 | TGCAGTGCCAGTACATTAGAGACCCAGTACTTC | CSASTLETQYF
TRBJ2-7 | TRBD2 | - | TRBV10-3 | TGTGCCATCAGGTCCCGAGCGGGACCTCTTGCCGAGCAGTACTTC | CAIRSRAGPLAEQYF
TRBJ1-4 | - | many | TRBV20-1 | TGCAGTGCCCCCGCGTGGGGCGCGAATGAAAAACTGTTTTTT | CSAPAWGANEKLFF
TRBJ2-5 | - | many | TRBV6-2/TRBV6-3 | TGTGCCAGCCTACAGATGCGGCGGACAACTCAAGAGACCCAGTACTTC | CASLQMRRTTQETQYF
TRBJ1-2 | - | - | TRBV11-2 | TGTGCCAGCAGCTCGGGACTGAACTATGGCTACACCTTC | CASSSGLNYGYTF
TRBJ2-1 | TRBD2 | few | TRBV6-1 | TGTGCCAGCAGTGCCCTGGCTAGCGGGGGGGCGGGTGAGCAGTTCTTC | CASSALASGGAGEQFF
TRBJ1-2 | - | - | TRBV5-6 | TGTGCCAGCAGCTTGGGGCGGACAGCCTATGGCTACACCTTC | CASSLGRTAYGYTF
TRBJ2-3 | - | many | TRBV11-2 | TGTGCCAGCAGCTTAGGACAGGCCTACACAGATACGCAGTATTTT | CASSLGQAYTDTQYF
TRBJ1-2 | TRBD1 | - | TRBV6-2/TRBV6-3 | TGTGCCGTTCGGGGGCGGACAGGGGCGATGCATGGCTACACCTTC | CAVRGRTGAMHGYTF
TRBJ1-1 | - | many | TRBV5-1 | TGCGCCAGCAGCTTCACAAGTACCATGAACACTGAAGCTTTCTTT | CASSFTSTMNTEAFF
TRBJ2-2 | - | few | TRBV15 | TGTGCCACCAGCATTTATTTCGGGGGAAACACCGGGGAGCTGTTTTTT | CATSIYFGGNTGELFF
TRBJ1-1 | - | few | TRBV28 | TGTGCCAGCAGTAGGGCCCATGCCGAAGCTTTCTTT | CASSRAHAEAFF
TRBJ2-7 | TRBD1 | - | TRBV18 | TGTGCCAGCTCGCGGGGACAGGGGGTAGACTACGAGCAGTACTTC | CASSRGQGVDYEQYF
TRBJ1-1 | - | - | TRBV20-1 | TGCAGTGCTAGGTTTCGGAGCCCGGAAGGTGAAGCTTTCTTT | CSARFRSPEGEAFF
TRBJ2-5 | - | many | TRBV2 | TGTGCCAGCGGAAGGTTGGCCCAGTACTTC | CASGRLAQYF
TRBJ1-1 | - | - | TRBV25-1 | TGTGCCAGCAGTGAATGGGGGGGGGAAAAAGCTTTCTTT | CASSEWGGEKAFF
TRBJ2-3 | TRBD2 | - | TRBV9 | TGTGCCAGCAGCGGCGCGGGGGGGCCTTACTCTACAGATACGCAGTATTTT | CASSGAGGPYSTDTQYF
TRBJ1-6 | - | - | TRBV11-2 | TGTGCCAGCAGCCTAGTGGGAGGATCACCCCTCCACTTT | CASSLVGGSPLHF
TRBJ1-1 | TRBD1 | many | TRBV5-4 | TGTGCCAGCAGCCCCCGGCGACAGGGAGGTTACACTGAAGCTTTCTTT | CASSPRRQGGYTEAFF
TRBJ2-5 | TRBD2 | - | TRBV5-1 | TGCGCCAGCAGCTTTGGGACTAGCGGGGTTGAGACCCAGTACTTC | CASSFGTSGVETQYF
TRBJ2-7 | - | many | TRBV18 | TGTGCCAGCTCACCACGGACAGACTACGAGCAGTACTTC | CASSPRTDYEQYF
TRBJ2-7 | TRBD1 | few | TRBV10-1 | TGCGCCAACTGTTTTCCGGGACAGGGGGATGCCTACGAGCAGTACTTC | CANCFPGQGDAYEQYF
TRBJ1-6 | - | few | TRBV9 | TGTGCCAGCAGTTTGGGGGGTTCCTATAATTCACCCCTCCACTTT | CASSLGGSYNSPLHF